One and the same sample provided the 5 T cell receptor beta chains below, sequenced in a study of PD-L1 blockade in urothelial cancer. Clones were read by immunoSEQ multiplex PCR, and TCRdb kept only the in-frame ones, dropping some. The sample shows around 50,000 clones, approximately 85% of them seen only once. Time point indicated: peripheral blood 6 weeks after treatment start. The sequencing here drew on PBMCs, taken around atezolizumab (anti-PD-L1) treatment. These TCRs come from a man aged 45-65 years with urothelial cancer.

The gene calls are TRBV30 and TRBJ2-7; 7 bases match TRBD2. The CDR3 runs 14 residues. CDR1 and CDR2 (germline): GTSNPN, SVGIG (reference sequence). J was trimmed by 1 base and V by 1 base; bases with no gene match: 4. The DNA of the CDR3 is TGTGCCTGGAGTGCTGGGGGGGGTTCCTACGAGCAGTACTTC. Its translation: CAWSAGGGSYEQYF.

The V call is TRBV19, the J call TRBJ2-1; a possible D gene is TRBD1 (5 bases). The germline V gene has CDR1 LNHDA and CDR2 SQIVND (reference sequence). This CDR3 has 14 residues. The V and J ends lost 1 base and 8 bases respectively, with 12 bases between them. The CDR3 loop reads CASSIGGPSDEQFF. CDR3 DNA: TGTGCCAGTAGTATAGGGGGCCCATCCGATGAGCAGTTCTTC.

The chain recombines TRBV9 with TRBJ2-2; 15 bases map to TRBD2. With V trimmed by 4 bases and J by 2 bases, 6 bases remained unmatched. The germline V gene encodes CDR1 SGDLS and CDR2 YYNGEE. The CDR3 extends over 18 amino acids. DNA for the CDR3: TGTGCCAGCAGCTTAGGACTAGCGGGGGGGCCTAACACCGGGGAGCTGTTTTTT. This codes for CASSLGLAGGPNTGELFF.

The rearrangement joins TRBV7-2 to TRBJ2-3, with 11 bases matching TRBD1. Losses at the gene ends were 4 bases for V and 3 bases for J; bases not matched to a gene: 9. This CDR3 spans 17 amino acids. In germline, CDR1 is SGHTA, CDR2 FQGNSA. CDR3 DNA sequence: TGTGCCAGCAGCTCCGGGGTGGGACAGGGGGTAACAGATACGCAGTATTTT. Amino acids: CASSSGVGQGVTDTQYF. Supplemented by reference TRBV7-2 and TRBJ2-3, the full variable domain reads GAGVSQSPSNKVTEKGKDVELRCDPISGHTALYWYRQSLGQGLEFLIYFQGNSAPDKSGLPSDRFSAERTGGSVSTLTIQRTQQEDSAVYLCASSSGVGQGVTDTQYFGPGTRLTVL.

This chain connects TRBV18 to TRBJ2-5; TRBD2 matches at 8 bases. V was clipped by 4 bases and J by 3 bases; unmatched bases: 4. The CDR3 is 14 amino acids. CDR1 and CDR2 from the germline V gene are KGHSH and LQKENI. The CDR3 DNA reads TGTGCCAGCTCACAAAGCGGGAGTAAAGAGACCCAGTACTTC. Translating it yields CASSQSGSKETQYF.